This T cell receptor (beta chain) was profiled in a study of CD8+CD57+ T cells in acquired aplastic anemia. The TCR beta profiling, which covered VDJ combination and CDR3 sequence, was carried out using genomic DNA as the template. TCRdb re-analysed the reads in MiXCR, keeping a single row per CDR3 protein. The table lists 150,000 to 200,000 distinct CDR3 sequences, around 45% of them singletons. Germline loops: CDR1 MGHDK, CDR2 SYGVNS. V was shortened by 2 bases and J by 3 bases, with 11 bases between the two germline ends. CDR3 length equals 15 residues. Specimen: sorted CD4+, CD8+, or CD8+CD57+ T cells (not recorded which) from PBMCs. The origin of this receptor is a human donor in good health. The chain has TRBV25-1 and TRBJ2-1; D remains unclear. The CDR3 is CASSESRVSYNEQFF. The DNA for the CDR3 is TGTGCCAGCAGTGAAAGTCGAGTCAGCTACAATGAGCAGTTCTTC.